This TCR beta chain appears in the sequencing data of a study of blood T cell repertoires in COVID-19. Study-wide context: The cDNA or gDNA used as material had been derived from T cells, B-cell-depleted T cells, or PBMCs.

As processed by the authors: Using reference gene primer amplification, nucleated cell counts were estimated. The assay was immunoSEQ multiplex PCR, and TCRdb's table has in-frame clones only and misses some. The DNA gave D and trimming, while V, J and clone size come from that table. The repertoire includes roughly 200,000 clones, around 80% of them detected once, and 7.8% sits in the top ten. The clonotype originates from a woman of 80 years or more with COVID-19, enrolled during active disease. The sequenced material came from peripheral blood.

The CDR3 loop reads CASSQPLGQGVYEQYF. In DNA form, the CDR3 reads TGTGCCAGCAGCCAACCGCTCGGACAGGGGGTCTACGAGCAGTACTTC. The chain is built from TRBV4-2 and TRBJ2-7; 10 nucleotides line up with TRBD1. The germline gives CDR1 LGHNA, CDR2 YNFKEQ. The CDR3 runs 16 residues. J gave up 3 bases and V 2 bases, and 7 bases lay outside the gene matches.